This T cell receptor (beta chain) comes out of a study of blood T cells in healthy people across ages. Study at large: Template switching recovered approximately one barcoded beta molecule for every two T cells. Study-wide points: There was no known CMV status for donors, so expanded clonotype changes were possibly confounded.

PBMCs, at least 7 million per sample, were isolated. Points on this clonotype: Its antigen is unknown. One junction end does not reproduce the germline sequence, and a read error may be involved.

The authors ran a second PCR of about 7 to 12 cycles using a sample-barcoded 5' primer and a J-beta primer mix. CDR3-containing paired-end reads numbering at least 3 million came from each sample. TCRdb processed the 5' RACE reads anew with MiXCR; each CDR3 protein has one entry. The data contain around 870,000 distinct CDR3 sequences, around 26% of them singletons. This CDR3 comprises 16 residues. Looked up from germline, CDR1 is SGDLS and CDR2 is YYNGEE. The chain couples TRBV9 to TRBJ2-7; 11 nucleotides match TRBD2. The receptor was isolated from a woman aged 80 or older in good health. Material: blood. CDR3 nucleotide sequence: TGTGCCAGCGGCGTAGGGCCTAGCGGGGGGTACAATGAGCAGTACTTC. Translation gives CASGVGPSGGYNEQYF.